These 6 T cell receptor beta chains came from one sample sequenced in a study of human T cells and chemical hapten exposure. A single record per CDR3 protein comes from TCRdb applying MiXCR to the RACE reads. Here the sample spans roughly 72,000 distinct CDR3 sequences, about a tenth being singletons. Time point noted: patch test 1, 2 weeks after DPC sensitization. Documented treatment: therapeutic diphenylcyclopropenone sensitization with weekly scalp DPC. The starting material was whole blood, obtained in connection with sensitization to the hapten diphenylcyclopropenone (DPC). The receptor source for this set is a woman between 45 and 60 years old with alopecia areata. Some clones in this sample may be carry-over from other donors' samples.

This rearrangement joins TRBV4-3 to TRBJ2-7, with 10 positions matching TRBD2. The germline CDR1 and CDR2 sequences are LGHNA and YSLEER. This CDR3 contains 16 residues. Trimming removed 0 bases from V and 0 bases from J; junction bases left unmatched: 2. CDR3 DNA: TGCGCCAGCAGCCAAGAGGCTAGCGGGAGCTCCTACGAGCAGTACTTC. It translates to CASSQEASGSSYEQYF.

The chain uses TRBV9 and TRBJ2-3; 8 bases align to TRBD2. Per germline, CDR1 SGDLS and CDR2 YYNGEE. CDR3 length: 17 amino acids. J lost 2 bases, V lost 4 bases, and 12 bases had no gene match. The CDR3 spells CASSPRTGGEVTDTQYF. For the CDR3, the DNA is TGTGCCAGCAGCCCCCGTACCGGGGGGGAAGTCACAGATACGCAGTATTTT.

This clonotype was detected only a few times. The chain recombines TRBV3-1 with TRBJ2-5, with 11 bases matching TRBD1. The junction had 8 bases not matched to a gene; V was cut back by 5 bases and J by 3 bases. The germline V gene has CDR1 LGHDT and CDR2 YNNKEL (reference sequence). CDR3 length: 16 residues. The CDR3 region has the DNA TGTGCCAGCAGCTCCGGACAGGGGGCGGTGAAAGAGACCCAGTACTTC. It encodes CASSSGQGAVKETQYF.

This clonotype was seen many times. This chain connects TRBV18 to TRBJ1-1; D ambiguous. The CDR3 spans 12 residues. CDR1 and CDR2 from the germline V gene are KGHSH and LQKENI. The germline V and J ends were trimmed by 0 bases and 5 bases, with 4 bases remaining between them. The DNA for the CDR3 is TGTGCCAGCTCACCACCGGGAACTGAAGCTTTCTTT. This encodes CASSPPGTEAFF.

The sample holds a few counts of this clonotype. The chain is built from TRBV15 and TRBJ2-3; D gene unclear. The CDR3 has 15 amino acids. Germline V gene lookup returns CDR1 LNHNV and CDR2 YYDKDF (reference sequence). Trimming cost V 3 bases and J 2 bases, with 12 bases left between them. The CDR3 protein is CATSRGGSFTDTQYF. The CDR3 DNA reads as TGTGCCACCAGCAGGGGCGGCTCCTTCACAGATACGCAGTATTTT.

The genes are TRBV5-1 and TRBJ2-1; no clear D gene. The V and J ends lost 4 bases and 8 bases respectively, with 13 bases between them. The CDR3 has 13 residues. CDR1 is SGHRS and CDR2 is YFSETQ in the germline V gene. The CDR3: CASSTLVTDEQFF. The CDR3 nucleotides read TGCGCCAGCAGCACCCTAGTAACGGATGAGCAGTTCTTC. Combining the CDR3 with reference TRBV5-1 and TRBJ2-1 gives the whole variable domain KAGVTQTPRYLIKTRGQQVTLSCSPISGHRSVSWYQQTPGQGLQFLFEYFSETQRNKGNFPGRFSGRQFSNSRSEMNVSTLELGDSALYLCASSTLVTDEQFFGPGTRLTVL.